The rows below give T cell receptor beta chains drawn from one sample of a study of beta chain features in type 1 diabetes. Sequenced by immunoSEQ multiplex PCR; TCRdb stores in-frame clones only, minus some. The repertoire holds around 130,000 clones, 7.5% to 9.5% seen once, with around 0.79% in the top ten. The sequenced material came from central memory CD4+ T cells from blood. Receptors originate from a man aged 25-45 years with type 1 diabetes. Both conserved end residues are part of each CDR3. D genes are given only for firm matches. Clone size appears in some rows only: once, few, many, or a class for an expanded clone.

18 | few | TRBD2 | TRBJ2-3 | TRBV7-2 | TGTGCCAGCAGCTTAGCGGGGCCGGGTAGCGGGGGCACAGATACGCAGTATTTT | CASSLAGPGSGGTDTQYF
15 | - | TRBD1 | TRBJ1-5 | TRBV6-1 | TGTGCCAGCAACCAGGACAGGGCTAACAATCAGCCCCAGCATTTT | CASNQDRANNQPQHF
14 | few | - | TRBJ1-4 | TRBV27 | TGTGCCAGCAGTGCGAGACCTGGACTGGTGGGCTTGTTTTTT | CASSARPGLVGLFF
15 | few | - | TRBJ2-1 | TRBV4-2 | TGTGCCAGCAGCCAAGATCCGCGGGACGGCAATGAGCAGTTCTTC | CASSQDPRDGNEQFF
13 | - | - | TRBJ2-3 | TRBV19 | TGTGCCGCCCGGCAGGGGAGTGCAGATACGCAGTATTTT | CAARQGSADTQYF
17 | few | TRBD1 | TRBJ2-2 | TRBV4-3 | TGCGCCAGCAGCCAACCCGGGACAGGGGTGTACACCGGGGAGCTGTTTTTT | CASSQPGTGVYTGELFF
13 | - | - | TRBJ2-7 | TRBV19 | TGTGCCAGTAGCCCCTCTTACTCCTACGAGCAGTACTTC | CASSPSYSYEQYF
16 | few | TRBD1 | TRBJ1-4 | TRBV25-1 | TGTGCCAGCAGTGACCTTAAACAGGGGGCGGGTGAAAAACTGTTTTTT | CASSDLKQGAGEKLFF
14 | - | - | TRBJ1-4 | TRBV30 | TGTGCCTGGACCCAGCGAAATCCTGATGAAAAACTGTTTTTT | CAWTQRNPDEKLFF
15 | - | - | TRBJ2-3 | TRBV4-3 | TGCGCCAGCAGCCAAGGGGTGGGCCCAACAGATACGCAGTATTTT | CASSQGVGPTDTQYF
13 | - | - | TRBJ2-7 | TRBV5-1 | TGCGCCAGCAGGGACTCCGACTCCTACGAGCAGTACTTC | CASRDSDSYEQYF
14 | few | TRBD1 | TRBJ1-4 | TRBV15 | TGTGCCACCAGCCAGGGACAGGGGGATGAAAAACTGTTTTTT | CATSQGQGDEKLFF
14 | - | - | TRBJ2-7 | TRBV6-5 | TGTGCCAGCAGACTGGACAGCCACTCCTACGAGCAGTACTTC | CASRLDSHSYEQYF
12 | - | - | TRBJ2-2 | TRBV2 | TGTGCCAGCACGGTTTACACCGGGGAGCTGTTTTTT | CASTVYTGELFF
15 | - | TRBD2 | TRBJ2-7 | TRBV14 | TGTGCCAGCAGCCAATTAGGACTAGCGGGGCTCGAGCAGTACTTC | CASSQLGLAGLEQYF
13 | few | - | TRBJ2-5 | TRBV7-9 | TGTGCCAGCAGCCCCTCTACGCCCGAGACCCAGTACTTC | CASSPSTPETQYF
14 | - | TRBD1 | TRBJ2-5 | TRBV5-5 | TGTGCCAGCAGCTCACAGGGGGACGCGGAGACCCAGTACTTC | CASSSQGDAETQYF
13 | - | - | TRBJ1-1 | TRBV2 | TGTGCCAGCAGCCCTAACCGGGACACTGAAGCTTTCTTT | CASSPNRDTEAFF
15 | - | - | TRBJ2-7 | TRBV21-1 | TGTGCCAGCAGCAAGGCCCCCGACAGGGACCACGAGCAGTACTTC | CASSKAPDRDHEQYF
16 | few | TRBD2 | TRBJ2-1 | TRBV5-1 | TGCGCCAGCAGCTTGGGGTACGCTAGCGGCTACAATGAGCAGTTCTTC | CASSLGYASGYNEQFF
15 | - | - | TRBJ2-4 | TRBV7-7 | TGTGCTAGCAGCTTAGCGCCAGCCAGGGTCGAGGATGGGTACTTC | CASSLAPARVEDGYF
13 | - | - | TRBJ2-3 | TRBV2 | TGTGCCAGCCAGCGAGGAGGCACAGATACGCAGTATTTT | CASQRGGTDTQYF
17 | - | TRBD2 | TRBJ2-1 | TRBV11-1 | TGTGCCAGCAGCTTAGAGACTAGCGGAAGTTTGTCCAATGAGCAGTTCTTC | CASSLETSGSLSNEQFF
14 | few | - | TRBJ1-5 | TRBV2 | TGTGCCAGCAGTCGACAGAGCGGCAATCAGCCCCAGCATTTT | CASSRQSGNQPQHF
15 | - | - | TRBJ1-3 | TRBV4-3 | TGCGCCAGCAGCCAAGATCGCAGGGTGGCCAACACCATATATTTT | CASSQDRRVANTIYF
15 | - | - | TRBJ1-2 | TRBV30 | TGTGCCTGGAGTACCCGGCAGGATCGGTGCTATGGCTACACCTTC | CAWSTRQDRCYGYTF
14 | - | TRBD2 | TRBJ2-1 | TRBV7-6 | TGTGCCAGCAGCCGGACTAGCGGGGCCAATGAGCAGTTCTTC | CASSRTSGANEQFF
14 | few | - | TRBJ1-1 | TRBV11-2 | TGTGCCAGCAGTTTGTCCCTCACAGCAACTGAAGCTTTCTTT | CASSLSLTATEAFF
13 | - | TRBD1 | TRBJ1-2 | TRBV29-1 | TGCAGCGTTGACAGGACAGGGGTTGATGGCTACACCTTC | CSVDRTGVDGYTF
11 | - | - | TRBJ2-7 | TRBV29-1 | TGCAGCGGTAGACTTGTCGACGAGCAGTACTTC | CSGRLVDEQYF
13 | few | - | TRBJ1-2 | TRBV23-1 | TGCGCCAGCAGTCAATGCAGGCTCTATGGCTACACCTTC | CASSQCRLYGYTF
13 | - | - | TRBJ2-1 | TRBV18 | TGTGCCAGCTCACCACCACGGGGGAATGAGCAGTTCTTC | CASSPPRGNEQFF
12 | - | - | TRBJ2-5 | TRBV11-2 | TGTGCCAGCAGCTTACATCAAGAGACCCAGTACTTC | CASSLHQETQYF
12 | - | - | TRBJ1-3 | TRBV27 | TGTGCCAGCAGTTCAGCTGGAAACACCATATATTTT | CASSSAGNTIYF
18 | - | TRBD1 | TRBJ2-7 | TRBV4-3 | TGCGCCAGCAGCCAAGAACCCCCCGGGACAGTAAGCTCCTACGAGCAGTACTTC | CASSQEPPGTVSSYEQYF
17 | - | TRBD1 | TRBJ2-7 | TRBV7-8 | TGTGCCAGCAGCTTAGAACCTCCCGGGACAGGGGGCTACGAGCAGTACTTC | CASSLEPPGTGGYEQYF
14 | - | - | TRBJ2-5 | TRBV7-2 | TGTGCCAGCCGTTCGACCGGGAACCAAGAGACCCAGTACTTC | CASRSTGNQETQYF
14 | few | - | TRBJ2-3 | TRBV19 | TGTGCCAGTAGTAGGAGTCAGCCCACAGATACGCAGTATTTT | CASSRSQPTDTQYF
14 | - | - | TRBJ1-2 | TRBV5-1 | TGCGCCAGCAGCCCGGGGGCGGGGGCGGATGGCTACACCTTC | CASSPGAGADGYTF
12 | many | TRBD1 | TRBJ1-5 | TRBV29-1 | TGCAGCGTCGGGGACAGGGGCCAGCCCCAGCATTTT | CSVGDRGQPQHF
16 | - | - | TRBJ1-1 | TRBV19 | TGTGCCAGTAGTGCACAAAAGACAGGTTCTTCAGGTAGGGCTTTCTTT | CASSAQKTGSSGRAFF
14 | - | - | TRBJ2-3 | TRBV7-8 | TGTGCCAGCAGCGCCCGGACAGATGGGGATACGCAGTATTTT | CASSARTDGDTQYF